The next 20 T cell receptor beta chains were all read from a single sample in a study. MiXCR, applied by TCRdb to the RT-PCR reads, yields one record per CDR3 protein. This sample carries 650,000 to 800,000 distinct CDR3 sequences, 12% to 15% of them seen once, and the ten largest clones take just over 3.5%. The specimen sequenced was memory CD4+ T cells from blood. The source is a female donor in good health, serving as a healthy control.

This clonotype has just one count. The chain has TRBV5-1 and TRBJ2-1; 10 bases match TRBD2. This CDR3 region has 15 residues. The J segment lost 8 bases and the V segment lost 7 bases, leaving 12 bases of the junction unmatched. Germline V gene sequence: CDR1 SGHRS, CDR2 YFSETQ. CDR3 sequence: CASAPLAGESHEQFF. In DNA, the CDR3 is TGCGCCAGCGCACCTCTAGCGGGAGAGTCCCATGAGCAGTTCTTC.

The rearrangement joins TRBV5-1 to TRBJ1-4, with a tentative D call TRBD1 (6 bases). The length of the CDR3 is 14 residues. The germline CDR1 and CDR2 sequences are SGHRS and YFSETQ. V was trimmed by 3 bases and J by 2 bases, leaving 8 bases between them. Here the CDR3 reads CASSSDSTNEKLFF. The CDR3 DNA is TGCGCCAGCAGCTCGGACAGCACTAATGAAAAACTGTTTTTT. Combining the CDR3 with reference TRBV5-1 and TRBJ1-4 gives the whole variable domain KAGVTQTPRYLIKTRGQQVTLSCSPISGHRSVSWYQQTPGQGLQFLFEYFSETQRNKGNFPGRFSGRQFSNSRSEMNVSTLELGDSALYLCASSSDSTNEKLFFGSGTQLSVL.

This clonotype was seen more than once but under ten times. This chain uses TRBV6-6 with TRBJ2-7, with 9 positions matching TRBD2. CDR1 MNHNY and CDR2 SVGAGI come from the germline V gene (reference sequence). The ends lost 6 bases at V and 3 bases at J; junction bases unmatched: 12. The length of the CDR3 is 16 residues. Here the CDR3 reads CASRTLTGTSLYEQYF. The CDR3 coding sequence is TGTGCCAGCAGAACTCTTACCGGGACTAGCCTCTACGAGCAGTACTTC.

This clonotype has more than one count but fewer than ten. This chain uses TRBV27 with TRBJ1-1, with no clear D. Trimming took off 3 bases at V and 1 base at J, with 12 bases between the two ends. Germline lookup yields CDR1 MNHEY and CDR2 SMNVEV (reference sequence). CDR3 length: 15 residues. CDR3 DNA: TGTGCCAGCAGTTTTTCCACCGGGAAGAACACTGAAGCTTTCTTT. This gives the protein CASSFSTGKNTEAFF.

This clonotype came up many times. The CDR3 DNA reads TGCAGCGTTGTTACACAGGGGGGAAATCAGCCCCAGCATTTT. As protein: CSVVTQGGNQPQHF. The chain employs TRBV29-1 and TRBJ1-5, with TRBD1 matching 8 bases. Per germline, CDR1 SQVTM and CDR2 ANQGSEA. The CDR3 has 14 residues. With 4 bases clipped from V and 4 bases from J, the junction kept 6 bases outside the gene matches.

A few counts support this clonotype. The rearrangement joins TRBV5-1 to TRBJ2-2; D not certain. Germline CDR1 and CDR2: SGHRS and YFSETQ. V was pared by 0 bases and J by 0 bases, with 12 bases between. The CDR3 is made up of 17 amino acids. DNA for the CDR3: TGCGCCAGCAGCTTGGCCGTTAGGTCCCCGAACACCGGGGAGCTGTTTTTT. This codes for CASSLAVRSPNTGELFF.

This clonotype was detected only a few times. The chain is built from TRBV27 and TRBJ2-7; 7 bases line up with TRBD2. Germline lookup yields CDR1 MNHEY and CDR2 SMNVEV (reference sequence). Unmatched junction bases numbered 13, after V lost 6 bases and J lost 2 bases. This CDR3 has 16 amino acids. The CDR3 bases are TGTGCCAGCAGCCCCTTTGGGAGGGGAGCTGCCTACGAGCAGTACTTC. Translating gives CASSPFGRGAAYEQYF.

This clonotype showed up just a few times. Here the CDR3 reads CSAAPTSGAGREKLFF. CDR3 DNA: TGCAGTGCTGCACCCACCTCGGGAGCGGGGAGAGAAAAACTGTTTTTT. J is TRBJ1-4 and V is TRBV20-1; D remains ambiguous. The germline V gene has CDR1 DFQATT and CDR2 SNEGSKA (reference sequence). V was cut by 5 bases and J by 8 bases, with 24 bases left in between. The CDR3 spans 16 residues.

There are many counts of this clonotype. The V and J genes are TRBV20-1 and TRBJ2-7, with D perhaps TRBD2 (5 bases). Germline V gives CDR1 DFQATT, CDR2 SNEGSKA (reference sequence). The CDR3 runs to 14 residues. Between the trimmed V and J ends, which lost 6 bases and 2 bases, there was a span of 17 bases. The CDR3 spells CSAKAPHGTYEQYF. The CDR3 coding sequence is TGCAGTGCCAAAGCTCCGCACGGGACCTACGAGCAGTACTTC.

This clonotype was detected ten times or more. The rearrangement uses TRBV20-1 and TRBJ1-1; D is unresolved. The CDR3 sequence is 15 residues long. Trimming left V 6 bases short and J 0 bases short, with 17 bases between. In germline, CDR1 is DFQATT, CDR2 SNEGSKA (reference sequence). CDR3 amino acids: CSAPDPERVNTEAFF. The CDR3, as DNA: TGCAGTGCCCCGGACCCCGAGCGGGTGAACACTGAAGCTTTCTTT.

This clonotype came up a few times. The chain's CDR3 is CASSAPGQPAYGYTF. The DNA of the CDR3 is TGTGCCAGCAGCGCTCCGGGACAACCTGCCTATGGCTACACCTTC. The V gene is TRBV7-2, the J gene TRBJ1-2; TRBD1 is a possible D gene (6 bases). Germline lookup yields CDR1 SGHTA and CDR2 FQGNSA. The CDR3 totals 15 residues. V lost 5 bases and J lost 4, with 17 bases in between.

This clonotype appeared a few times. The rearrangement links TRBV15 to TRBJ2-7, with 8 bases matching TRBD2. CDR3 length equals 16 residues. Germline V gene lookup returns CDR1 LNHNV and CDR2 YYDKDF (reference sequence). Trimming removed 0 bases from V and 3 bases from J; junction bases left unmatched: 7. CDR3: CATSRERSGGLYEQYF. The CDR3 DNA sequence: TGTGCCACCAGCAGAGAAAGGAGCGGGGGCCTCTACGAGCAGTACTTC. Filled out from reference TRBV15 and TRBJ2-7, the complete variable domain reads DAMVIQNPRYQVTQFGKPVTLSCSQTLNHNVMYWYQQKSSQAPKLLFHYYDKDFNNEADTPDNFQSRRPNTSFCFLDIRSPGLGDTAMYLCATSRERSGGLYEQYFGPGTRLTVT.

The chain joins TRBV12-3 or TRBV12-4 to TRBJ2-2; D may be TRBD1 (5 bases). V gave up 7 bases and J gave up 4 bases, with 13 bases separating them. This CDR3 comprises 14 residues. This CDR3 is CASNILTATGELFF. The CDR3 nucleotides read TGTGCCAGCAATATTTTGACAGCCACCGGGGAGCTGTTTTTT.

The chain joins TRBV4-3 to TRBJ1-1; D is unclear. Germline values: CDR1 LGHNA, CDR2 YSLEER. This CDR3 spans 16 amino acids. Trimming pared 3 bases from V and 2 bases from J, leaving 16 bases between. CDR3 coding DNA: TGCGCCAGCAGCCACGGGGTAGGGCGTCCTAACACTGAAGCTTTCTTT. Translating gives CASSHGVGRPNTEAFF.

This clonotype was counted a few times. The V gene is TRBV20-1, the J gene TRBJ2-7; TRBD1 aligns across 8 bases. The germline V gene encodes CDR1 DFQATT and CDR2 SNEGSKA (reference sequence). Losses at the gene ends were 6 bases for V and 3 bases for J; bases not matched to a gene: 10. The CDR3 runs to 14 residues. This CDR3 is CSAYRQGSFYEQYF. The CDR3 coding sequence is TGCAGTGCATATAGACAGGGGTCCTTCTACGAGCAGTACTTC.

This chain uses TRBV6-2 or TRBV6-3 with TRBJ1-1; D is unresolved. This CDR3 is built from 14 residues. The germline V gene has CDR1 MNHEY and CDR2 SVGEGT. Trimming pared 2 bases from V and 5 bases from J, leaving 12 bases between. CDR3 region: CASSYTIRVTEAFF. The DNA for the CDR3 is TGTGCCAGCAGTTACACCATTCGGGTTACTGAAGCTTTCTTT.

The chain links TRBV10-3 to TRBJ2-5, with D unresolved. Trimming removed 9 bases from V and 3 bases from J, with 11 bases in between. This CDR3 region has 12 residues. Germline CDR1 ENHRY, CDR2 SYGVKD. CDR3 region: CAINSREETQYF. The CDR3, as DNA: TGTGCCATTAACAGTCGCGAAGAGACCCAGTACTTC.

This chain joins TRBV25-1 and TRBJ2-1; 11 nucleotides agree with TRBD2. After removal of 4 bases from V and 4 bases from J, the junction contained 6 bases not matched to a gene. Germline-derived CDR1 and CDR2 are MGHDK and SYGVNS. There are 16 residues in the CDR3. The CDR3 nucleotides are TGTGCCAGCAGTGGGGGACTAGCGGCAATGTACAATGAGCAGTTCTTC. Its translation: CASSGGLAAMYNEQFF.

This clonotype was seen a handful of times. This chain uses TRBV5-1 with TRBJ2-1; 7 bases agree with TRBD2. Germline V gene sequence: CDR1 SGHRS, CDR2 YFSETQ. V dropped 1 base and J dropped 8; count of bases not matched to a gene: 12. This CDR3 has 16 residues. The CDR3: CASSLMSSGSSHEQFF. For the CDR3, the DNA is TGCGCCAGCAGCTTGATGTCTAGCGGATCCAGCCATGAGCAGTTCTTC. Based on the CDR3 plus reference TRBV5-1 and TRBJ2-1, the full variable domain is KAGVTQTPRYLIKTRGQQVTLSCSPISGHRSVSWYQQTPGQGLQFLFEYFSETQRNKGNFPGRFSGRQFSNSRSEMNVSTLELGDSALYLCASSLMSSGSSHEQFFGPGTRLTVL.

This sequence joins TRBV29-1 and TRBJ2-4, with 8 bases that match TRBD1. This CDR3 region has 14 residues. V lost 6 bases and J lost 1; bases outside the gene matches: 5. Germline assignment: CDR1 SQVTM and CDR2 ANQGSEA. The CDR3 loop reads CSVWTGLAKNIQYF. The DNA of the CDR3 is TGCAGCGTCTGGACAGGGCTCGCCAAAAACATTCAGTACTTC.